This TCR beta chain was identified during a study of blood T cell repertoires in COVID-19. In the authors' workflow: Amplification of reference gene primers provided the estimated nucleated cell counts. Generated by immunoSEQ multiplex PCR, the TCRdb table keeps only in-frame clones and is missing some. V and J calls and clone size are as listed in that table; D and trimming were resolved from the DNA. The sample includes roughly 120,000 clones, about 88% of them seen just once. Trimming at V came to 2 bases and at J to 2 bases, leaving 11 bases not matched to a gene. The CDR3 runs 17 residues. The V gene's germline CDR1 is SQVTM and CDR2 ANQGSEA.

This chain links TRBV29-1 with TRBJ2-3; 9 bases map to TRBD1. The TCR was taken from a man in his forties or fifties with acute or convalescent COVID-19. Sequencing was performed on peripheral blood. The CDR3: CSVERDRAGFNTDTQYF. The CDR3 bases are TGCAGCGTTGAAAGGGACAGGGCCGGTTTTAACACAGATACGCAGTATTTT.